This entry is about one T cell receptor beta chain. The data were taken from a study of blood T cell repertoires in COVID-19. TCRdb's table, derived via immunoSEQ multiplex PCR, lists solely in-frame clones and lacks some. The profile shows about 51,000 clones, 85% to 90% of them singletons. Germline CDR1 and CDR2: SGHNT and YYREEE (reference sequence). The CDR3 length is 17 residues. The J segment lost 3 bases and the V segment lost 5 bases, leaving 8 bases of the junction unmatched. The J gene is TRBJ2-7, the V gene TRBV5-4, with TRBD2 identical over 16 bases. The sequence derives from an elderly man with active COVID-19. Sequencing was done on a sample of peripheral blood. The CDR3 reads CASSPGTSGRVYYEQYF. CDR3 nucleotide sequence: TGTGCCAGCAGTCCCGGGACTAGCGGGAGGGTTTACTACGAGCAGTACTTC.